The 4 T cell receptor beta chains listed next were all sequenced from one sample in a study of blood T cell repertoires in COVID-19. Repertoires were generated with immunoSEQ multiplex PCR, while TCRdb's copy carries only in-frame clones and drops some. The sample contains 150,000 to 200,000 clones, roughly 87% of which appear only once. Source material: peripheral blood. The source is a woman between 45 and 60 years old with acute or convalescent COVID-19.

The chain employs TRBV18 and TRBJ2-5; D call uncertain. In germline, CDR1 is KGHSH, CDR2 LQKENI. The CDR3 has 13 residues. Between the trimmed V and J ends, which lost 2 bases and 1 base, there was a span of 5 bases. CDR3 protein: CASSPVLQETQYF. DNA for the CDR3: TGTGCCAGCTCACCAGTTCTCCAAGAGACCCAGTACTTC.

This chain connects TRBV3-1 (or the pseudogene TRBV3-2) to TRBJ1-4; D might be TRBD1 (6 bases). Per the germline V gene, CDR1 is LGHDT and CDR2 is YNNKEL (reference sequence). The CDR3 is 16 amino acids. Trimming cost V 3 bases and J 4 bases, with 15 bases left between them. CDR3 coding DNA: TGTGCCAGCAGCCATGAAGTGGGGGCTGGTAATGAAAAACTGTTTTTT. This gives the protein CASSHEVGAGNEKLFF.

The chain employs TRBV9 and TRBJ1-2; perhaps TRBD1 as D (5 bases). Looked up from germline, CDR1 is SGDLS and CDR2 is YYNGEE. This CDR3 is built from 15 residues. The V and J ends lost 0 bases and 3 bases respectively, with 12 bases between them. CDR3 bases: TGTGCCAGCAGCGTAGGAGCCGGGACTTACTATGGCTACACCTTC. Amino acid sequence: CASSVGAGTYYGYTF.

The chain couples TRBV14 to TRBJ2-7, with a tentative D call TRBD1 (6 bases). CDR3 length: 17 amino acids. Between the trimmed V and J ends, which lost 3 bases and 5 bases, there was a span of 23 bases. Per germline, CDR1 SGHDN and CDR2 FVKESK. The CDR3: CASSQWPGVNRWHEQYF. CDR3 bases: TGTGCCAGCAGCCAGTGGCCAGGGGTTAATAGGTGGCACGAGCAGTACTTC.